Each of the 5 T cell receptor beta chains below was sequenced from the same sample in a study of blood T cell repertoires in COVID-19. The data were produced by immunoSEQ multiplex PCR, yet TCRdb's version contains in-frame clones alone and is incomplete. The sample has 78,000 or so clones; around 83% are singletons. Sample: peripheral blood. The receptors come from a human donor in a cohort sampled during active COVID-19.

The chain combines TRBV5-4 with TRBJ2-7; 13 bases line up with TRBD2. CDR3 length: 14 amino acids. Germline CDR1 SGHNT, CDR2 YYREEE (reference sequence). Unmatched junction bases numbered 4, after V lost 4 bases and J lost 6 bases. CDR3 protein: CASSPTSGRGEQYF. In DNA form, the CDR3 reads TGTGCCAGCAGCCCAACTAGCGGGAGGGGCGAGCAGTACTTC.

This chain joins TRBV19 and TRBJ1-2; 7 bases line up with TRBD1. This CDR3 comprises 15 residues. V trimming: 1 base; J trimming: 0 bases; junction bases outside the gene matches: 2. CDR1 and CDR2 from the germline V gene are LNHDA and SQIVND (reference sequence). The CDR3 loop is CASSIGDSPNYGYTF. Written as DNA, the CDR3 is TGTGCCAGTAGTATAGGGGACAGCCCTAACTATGGCTACACCTTC.

This rearrangement joins TRBV24-1 to TRBJ2-5; D possibly corresponds to TRBD1 (5 bases). Germline loops: CDR1 KGHDR, CDR2 SFDVKD. Trimming took off 4 bases at V and 7 bases at J, with 9 bases between the two ends. The CDR3 length is 12 residues. Here the CDR3 DNA reads TGTGCCACCAGTGAATCAACAGGGACCCAGTACTTC. Translating it yields CATSESTGTQYF.

The chain has TRBV25-1 and TRBJ2-7; 11 positions agree with TRBD2. The CDR3 contains 14 residues. Germline lookup yields CDR1 MGHDK and CDR2 SYGVNS. The junction had 0 bases not matched to a gene; V was cut back by 4 bases and J by 1 base. The CDR3 reads CASSVAGGSYEQYF. CDR3 coding DNA: TGTGCCAGCAGTGTAGCGGGGGGGTCCTACGAGCAGTACTTC.

This clone has more than one count but fewer than ten. CDR3 loop: CASSYGLAGNYEQYF. The CDR3 bases are TGTGCCAGCAGCTATGGACTAGCGGGAAACTACGAGCAGTACTTC. This chain joins TRBV7-2 and TRBJ2-7; TRBD2 matches 12 bases. CDR1 is SGHTA and CDR2 is FQGNSA in the germline V gene. With V trimmed by 4 bases and J by 3 bases, 4 bases remained unmatched. The CDR3 has 15 amino acids.